These 7 T cell receptor beta chains originate from one sample sequenced in a study of blood T cell repertoires in COVID-19. Produced via immunoSEQ multiplex PCR; TCRdb's table is partial and in-frame only. The sample has about 480,000 clones; approximately 90% are singletons. The specimen was PBMCs or T cells enriched from blood (not recorded which). The receptors derive from a woman in her thirties or forties who had recovered from COVID-19.

The chain combines TRBV3-1 (or the pseudogene TRBV3-2) with TRBJ1-1; weak D call: TRBD1 (5 bases). The CDR3 totals 13 residues. Trimming pared 0 bases from V and 10 bases from J, leaving 12 bases between. CDR1 LGHDT and CDR2 YNNKEL come from the germline V gene (reference sequence). The CDR3 region has the DNA TGTGCCAGCAGCCAAGATTCAGGGTCGGCAGCTTTCTTT. It yields the protein CASSQDSGSAAFF.

The V call is TRBV6-1, the J call TRBJ1-1; tentatively, D is TRBD1 (6 bases). The CDR3 covers 16 residues. With 2 bases removed from V and 0 bases from J, the gap between germline ends came to 13 bases. The germline V gene has CDR1 MNHNS and CDR2 SASEGT. CDR3 nucleotides: TGTGCCAGCAGTGAATATTGGGGGACAATGAACACTGAAGCTTTCTTT. Protein sequence: CASSEYWGTMNTEAFF.

The V gene is TRBV11-2, the J gene TRBJ2-1; D possibly corresponds to TRBD2 (6 bases). Trimming took off 3 bases at V and 6 bases at J, with 15 bases between the two ends. The CDR3 is 15 residues long. The V gene's germline CDR1 is SGHAT and CDR2 FQNNGV. The CDR3 DNA is TGTGCCAGCAGCTTGTGGAGGCGGGACGTCAATGAGCAGTTCTTC. Protein sequence: CASSLWRRDVNEQFF.

The V call is TRBV15, the J call TRBJ1-2; 8 bases fit TRBD1. Germline CDR1 reads LNHNV; CDR2 reads YYDKDF (reference sequence). Germline trimming cut 5 bases from V and 5 bases from J; bases unmatched to any gene: 7. CDR3 length: 14 amino acids. This CDR3 is CATSAGDRSYGYTF. The CDR3 DNA sequence: TGTGCCACCAGCGCCGGGGACAGGTCGTATGGCTACACCTTC.

V usage is TRBV25-1 and J usage is TRBJ2-7, with 10 bases fitting TRBD2. Losses at the gene ends were 1 base for V and 4 bases for J; bases not matched to a gene: 13. From germline, CDR1 is MGHDK and CDR2 SYGVNS. This CDR3 region has 18 residues. The CDR3 nucleotides read TGTGCCAGCAGTGAATCTGGGCTAGCGGGAGTAAGAGGATACGAGCAGTACTTC. This encodes CASSESGLAGVRGYEQYF.

This clone was recorded once. This chain joins TRBV6-5 and TRBJ1-3, with 7 bases matching TRBD1. The CDR3 spans 16 residues. The ends lost 4 bases at V and 4 bases at J; junction bases unmatched: 10. Looked up from germline, CDR1 is MNHEY and CDR2 is SVGAGI. CDR3 in amino acids: CASSWDSQGGGNTIYF. The CDR3 DNA reads as TGTGCCAGCAGTTGGGACAGCCAGGGAGGAGGAAACACCATATATTTT.

The V gene is TRBV4-3, the J gene TRBJ1-2; maybe TRBD1 (6 bases). Germline V gives CDR1 LGHNA, CDR2 YSLEER. V lost 5 bases and J lost 4, with 17 bases in between. CDR3 length: 15 amino acids. The CDR3 DNA is TGCGCCAGCAGCGAAGGAACAGGGTTCGGCTATGGCTACACCTTC. This gives the protein CASSEGTGFGYGYTF.